What follows is one T cell receptor (beta chain) and its context. The data derive from a study of siplizumab effects on memory and regulatory T cells. Each sample yielded roughly 9.3 x 10^4 assayed TCR templates. Measured with immunoSEQ multiplex PCR; TCRdb has only the in-frame clones, and not every one. The sample shows around 100,000 clones, around 93% of them seen only once. The sequence was collected from a human donor in good health. The sample comprised non-Treg CD4+ T cells sorted from blood.

The CDR3 spells CASHTYGYTF. The CDR3 nucleotides are TGTGCCAGTCATACCTATGGCTACACCTTC. The chain has TRBV6-1 and TRBJ1-2; D is unclear. This CDR3 has 10 amino acids. The germline CDR1 and CDR2 sequences are MNHNS and SASEGT. With 9 bases removed from V and 4 bases from J, the gap between germline ends came to 6 bases.